This T cell receptor (beta chain) was sequenced for a study of blood T cell repertoires in COVID-19. CDR1 is LGHDT and CDR2 is YNNKEL in the germline V gene (reference sequence). The CDR3 runs 15 residues. V was trimmed by 1 base and J by 8 bases, leaving 12 bases between them. Clones were sequenced by immunoSEQ multiplex PCR, and TCRdb holds only the in-frame ones, with some missing. Of 75,000 or so clones listed, approximately 82% are singletons. Sequences were obtained from peripheral blood. This sequence originates from a woman of 80 years or more with acute or convalescent COVID-19. This sequence joins TRBV3-1 (or the pseudogene TRBV3-2) and TRBJ1-6; D might be TRBD1 (6 bases). The chain's CDR3 is CASSQVDSGHSPLHF. CDR3 in DNA: TGTGCCAGCAGCCAAGTGGACAGCGGCCATTCACCCCTCCACTTT.